The following is a TCR beta chain sequence with its context. This clone was seen just once. Its antigen target is currently unknown. No base quality values were provided; no much bigger clone lies one nucleotide off. This sample was taken from a study of control samples from healthy donors and cancer patients (dated by TCRdb to between 2020 and 2021). Via the germline V gene, CDR1 is MNHEY and CDR2 SVGAGI. V is trimmed back by 6 bases and J by 6 bases, and the junction contains 4 bases that no gene match accounts for. The CDR3 goes from the cysteine to the phenylalanine over 13 residues. The entry retains the CDR3 DNA only, 39 bases that are in frame from base 1. The method behind the library was the immunoSEQ multiplex PCR assay. In TCRdb, the immuneACCESS table is reduced to in-frame sequences with V and J assigned. These tables do not hold every clone; where another copy was compared, an unresolved V gene accounts for under half, and the others remain unexplained. For this sample the table gives about 92,000 clones, of which around 80% were detected only once. The ten largest clones capture around 9.1% of the sample.

The V and J segments used are TRBV6-5 and TRBJ2-5, and 10 junction bases match TRBD2. The sample consisted of blood. The receptor comes from a woman aged 55 to 70 in good health. The DNA is as follows: TGTGCCAGCAGCAAAGCGGGAGGGAAGACCCAGTACTTC. This yields the protein CASSKAGGKTQYF.